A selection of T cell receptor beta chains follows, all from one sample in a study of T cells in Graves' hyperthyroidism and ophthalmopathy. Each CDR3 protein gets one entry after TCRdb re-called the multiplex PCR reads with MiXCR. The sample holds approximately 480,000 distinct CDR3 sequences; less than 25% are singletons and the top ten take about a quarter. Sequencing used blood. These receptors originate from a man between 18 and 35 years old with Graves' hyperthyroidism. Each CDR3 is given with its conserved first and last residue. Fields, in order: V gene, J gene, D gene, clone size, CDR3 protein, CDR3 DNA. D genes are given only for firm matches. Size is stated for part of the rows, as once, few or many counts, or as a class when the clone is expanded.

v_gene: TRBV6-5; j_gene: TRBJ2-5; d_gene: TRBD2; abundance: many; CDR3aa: CASRAGVREETQYF; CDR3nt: TGTGCCAGCCGAGCGGGGGTCAGGGAAGAGACCCAGTACTTC
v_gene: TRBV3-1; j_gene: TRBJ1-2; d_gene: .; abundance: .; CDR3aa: CASSQVGETPLYGYTF; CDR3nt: TGTGCCAGCAGCCAAGTAGGGGAGACGCCTTTGTATGGCTACACCTTC
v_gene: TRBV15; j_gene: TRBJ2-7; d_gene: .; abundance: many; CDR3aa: CATSTTLPTANYYEQYF; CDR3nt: TGTGCCACCAGCACGACCCTCCCGACAGCGAACTACTACGAGCAGTACTTC
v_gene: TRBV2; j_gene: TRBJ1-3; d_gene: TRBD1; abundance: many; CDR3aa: CASSGQAGGNTIYF; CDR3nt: TGTGCCAGCAGCGGACAGGCCGGGGGAAACACCATATATTTT
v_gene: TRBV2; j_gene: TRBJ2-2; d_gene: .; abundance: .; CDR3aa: CASSEVLGTGELFF; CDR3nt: TGTGCCAGCAGTGAAGTTTTGGGCACCGGGGAGCTGTTTTTT
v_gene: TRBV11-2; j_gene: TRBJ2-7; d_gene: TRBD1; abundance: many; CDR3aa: CASSLVKGQDSYEQYF; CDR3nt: TGTGCCAGCAGCTTAGTTAAGGGACAGGATTCCTACGAGCAGTACTTC
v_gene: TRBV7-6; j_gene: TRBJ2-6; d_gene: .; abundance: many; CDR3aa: CASSFGTLVSGANVLTF; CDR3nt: TGTGCCAGCAGCTTCGGAACACTCGTGTCTGGGGCCAACGTCCTGACTTTC
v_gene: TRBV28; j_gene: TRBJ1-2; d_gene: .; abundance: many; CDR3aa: CASSLRAGSNYGYTF; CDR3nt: TGTGCCAGCAGTTTAAGGGCGGGTTCTAACTATGGCTACACCTTC
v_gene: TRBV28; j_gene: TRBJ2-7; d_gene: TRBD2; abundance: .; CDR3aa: CASSPWGLASGEQYF; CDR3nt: TGTGCCAGCAGCCCGTGGGGACTAGCGTCTGGGGAGCAGTACTTC
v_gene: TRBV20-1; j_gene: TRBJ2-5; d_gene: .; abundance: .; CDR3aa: CSARVGDNYQETQYF; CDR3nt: TGCAGTGCTAGAGTGGGGGACAATTACCAAGAGACCCAGTACTTC
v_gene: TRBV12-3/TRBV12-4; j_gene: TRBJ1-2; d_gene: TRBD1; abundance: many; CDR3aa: CASSSPRDRALKGYTF; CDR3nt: TGTGCCAGCAGTAGCCCTCGGGACAGGGCTCTAAAGGGCTACACCTTC
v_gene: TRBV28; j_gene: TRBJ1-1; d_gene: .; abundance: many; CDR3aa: CASTGAKLMNTEAFF; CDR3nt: TGTGCCAGCACCGGGGCTAAATTAATGAACACTGAAGCTTTCTTT
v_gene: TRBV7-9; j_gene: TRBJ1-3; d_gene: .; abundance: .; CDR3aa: CASSWPGREGNTIYF; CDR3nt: TGTGCCAGCAGCTGGCCGGGACGGGAGGGAAACACCATATATTTT
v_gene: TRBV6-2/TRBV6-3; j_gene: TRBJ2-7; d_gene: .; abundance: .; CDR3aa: CASSYSIGTYEQYF; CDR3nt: TGTGCCAGCAGTTACTCGATCGGGACCTACGAGCAGTACTTC
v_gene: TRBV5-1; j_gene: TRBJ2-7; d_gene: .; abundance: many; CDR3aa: CASSPQGFAYEQYF; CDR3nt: TGCGCCAGCAGCCCACAGGGTTTCGCCTACGAGCAGTACTTC
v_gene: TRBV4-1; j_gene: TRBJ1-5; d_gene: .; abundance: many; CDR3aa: CASSQEATWSNQPQHF; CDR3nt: TGCGCCAGCAGCCAAGAGGCGACCTGGAGCAATCAGCCCCAGCATTTT
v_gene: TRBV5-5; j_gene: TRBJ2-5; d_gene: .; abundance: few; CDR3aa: CASSLVRIRAETQYF; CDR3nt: TGTGCCAGCAGCTTGGTTAGGATTAGAGCAGAGACCCAGTACTTC
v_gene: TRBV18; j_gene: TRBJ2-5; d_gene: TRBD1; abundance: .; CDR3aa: CASSRNTGAQETQYF; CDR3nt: TGTGCCAGCTCAAGAAATACAGGGGCCCAAGAGACCCAGTACTTC
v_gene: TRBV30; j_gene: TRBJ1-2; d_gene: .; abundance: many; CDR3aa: CAWSVLQGRAGYTF; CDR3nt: TGTGCCTGGAGTGTACTTCAGGGGAGGGCTGGCTACACCTTC
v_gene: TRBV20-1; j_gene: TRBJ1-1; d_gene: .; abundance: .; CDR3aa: CSARQDRGQDTEAFF; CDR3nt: TGCAGTGCTAGACAGGACCGGGGGCAGGACACTGAAGCTTTCTTT
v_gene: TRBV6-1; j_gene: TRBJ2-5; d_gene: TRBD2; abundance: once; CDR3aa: CASEALAGAGETQYF; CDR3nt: TGTGCCAGCGAGGCCCTAGCGGGAGCGGGGGAGACCCAGTACTTC
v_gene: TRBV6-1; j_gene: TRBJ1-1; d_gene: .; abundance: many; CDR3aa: CASSEVARRRYTEAFF; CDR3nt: TGTGCCAGCAGTGAAGTAGCCAGGAGAAGGTACACTGAAGCTTTCTTT
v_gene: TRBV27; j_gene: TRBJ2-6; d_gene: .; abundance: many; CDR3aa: CASSSRGGANVLTF; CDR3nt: TGTGCCAGCAGTTCCCGAGGAGGGGCCAACGTCCTGACTTTC
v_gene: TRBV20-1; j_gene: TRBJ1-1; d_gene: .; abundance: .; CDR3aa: CSASRARNTEAFF; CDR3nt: TGCAGTGCTAGTCGTGCCAGGAACACTGAAGCTTTCTTT
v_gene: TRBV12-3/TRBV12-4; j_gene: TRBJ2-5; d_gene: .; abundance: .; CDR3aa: CASSLSRDRTSRGETQYF; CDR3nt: TGTGCCAGCAGCCTTAGTAGGGACAGAACCTCCCGGGGGGAGACCCAGTACTTC
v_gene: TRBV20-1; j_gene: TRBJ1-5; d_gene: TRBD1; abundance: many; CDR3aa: CSAHGRDRGRAQPQHF; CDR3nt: TGCAGTGCTCACGGTCGGGACAGGGGTAGAGCTCAGCCCCAGCATTTT
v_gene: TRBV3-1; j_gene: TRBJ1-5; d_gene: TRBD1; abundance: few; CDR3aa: CASSHGTGGEGQPQHF; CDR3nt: TGTGCCAGCAGCCACGGGACAGGGGGCGAAGGACAGCCCCAGCATTTT
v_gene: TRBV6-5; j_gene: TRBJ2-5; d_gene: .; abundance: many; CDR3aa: CASSPTGLQETQYF; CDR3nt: TGTGCCAGCAGTCCGACAGGCCTACAAGAGACCCAGTACTTC
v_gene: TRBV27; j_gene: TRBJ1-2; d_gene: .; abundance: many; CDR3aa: CASRPLGVQGYGYTF; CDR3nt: TGTGCCAGCAGACCCCTAGGGGTACAGGGATATGGCTACACCTTC
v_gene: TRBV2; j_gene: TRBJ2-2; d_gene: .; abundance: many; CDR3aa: CASLRTRNTGELFF; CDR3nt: TGTGCCAGCTTGAGGACGAGAAACACCGGGGAGCTGTTTTTT
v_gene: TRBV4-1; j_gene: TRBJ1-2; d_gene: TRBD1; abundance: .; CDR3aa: CASRALGTEKGHGYTF; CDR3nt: TGCGCCAGCAGGGCGTTAGGGACAGAAAAAGGACATGGCTACACCTTC
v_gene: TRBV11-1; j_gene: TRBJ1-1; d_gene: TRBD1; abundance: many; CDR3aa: CASSLGQGFLSTEAFF; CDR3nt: TGTGCCAGCAGCTTAGGACAGGGTTTCTTGAGCACTGAAGCTTTCTTT
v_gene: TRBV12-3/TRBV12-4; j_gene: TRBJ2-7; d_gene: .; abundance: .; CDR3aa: CASSSSSAGQSEQYF; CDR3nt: TGTGCCAGCAGTTCGTCCTCCGCGGGACAGAGCGAGCAGTACTTC
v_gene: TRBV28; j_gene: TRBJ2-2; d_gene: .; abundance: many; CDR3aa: CASSLVFTKGAGELFF; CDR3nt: TGTGCCAGCAGTTTAGTCTTCACTAAGGGGGCCGGGGAGCTGTTTTTT
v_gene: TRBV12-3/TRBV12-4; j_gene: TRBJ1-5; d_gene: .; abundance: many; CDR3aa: CASSSEGEGNQPQHF; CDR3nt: TGTGCCAGCAGTTCAGAGGGGGAGGGCAATCAGCCCCAGCATTTT
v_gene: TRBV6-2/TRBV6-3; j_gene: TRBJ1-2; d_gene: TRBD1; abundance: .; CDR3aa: CASRDRDDGYTF; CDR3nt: TGTGCCAGCAGAGACAGGGACGATGGCTACACCTTC
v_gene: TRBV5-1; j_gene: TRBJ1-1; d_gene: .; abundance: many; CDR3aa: CASSENFKVDTEAFF; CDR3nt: TGCGCCAGCAGCGAGAACTTTAAGGTCGACACTGAAGCTTTCTTT
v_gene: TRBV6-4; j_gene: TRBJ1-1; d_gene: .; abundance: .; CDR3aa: CASSYGAGYTEAFF; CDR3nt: TGTGCCAGCAGTTACGGGGCAGGATACACTGAAGCTTTCTTT
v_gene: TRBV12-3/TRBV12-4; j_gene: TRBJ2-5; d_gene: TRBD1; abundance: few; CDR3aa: CASSQWTGRTQETQYF; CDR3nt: TGTGCCAGCAGTCAATGGACAGGGAGGACACAAGAGACCCAGTACTTC
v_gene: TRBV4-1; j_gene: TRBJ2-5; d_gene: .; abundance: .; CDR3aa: CASSHDSGGIIDETQYF; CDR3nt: TGCGCCAGCAGCCATGACTCAGGGGGGATTATAGACGAGACCCAGTACTTC
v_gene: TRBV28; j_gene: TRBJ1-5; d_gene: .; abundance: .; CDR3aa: CASSQWNQPQHF; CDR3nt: TGTGCCAGCAGTCAATGGAATCAGCCCCAGCATTTT
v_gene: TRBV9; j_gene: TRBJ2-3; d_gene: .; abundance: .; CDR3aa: CASSESSTDTQYF; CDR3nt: TGTGCCAGCAGCGAGTCTAGCACAGATACGCAGTATTTT
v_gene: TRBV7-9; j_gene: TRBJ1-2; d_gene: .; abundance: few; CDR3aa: CASSPPGIGIYGYTF; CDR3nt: TGTGCCAGCAGCCCTCCAGGAATTGGGATCTATGGCTACACCTTC
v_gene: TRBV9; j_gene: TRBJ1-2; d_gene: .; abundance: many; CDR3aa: CASSVGRTGLYGYTF; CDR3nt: TGTGCCAGCAGCGTAGGACGGACGGGGCTTTATGGCTACACCTTC
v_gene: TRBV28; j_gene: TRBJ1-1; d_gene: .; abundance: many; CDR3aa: CASSPQGQTEAFF; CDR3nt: TGTGCCAGCAGTCCGCAGGGGCAAACTGAAGCTTTCTTT
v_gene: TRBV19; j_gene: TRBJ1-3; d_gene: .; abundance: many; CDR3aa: CASSDDSRSGNTIYF; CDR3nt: TGTGCCAGTAGTGACGACAGCCGCTCTGGAAACACCATATATTTT
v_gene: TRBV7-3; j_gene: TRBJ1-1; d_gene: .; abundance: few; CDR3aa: CASSLTFRDAFF; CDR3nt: TGTGCCAGCAGCTTAACGTTCAGGGATGCTTTCTTT
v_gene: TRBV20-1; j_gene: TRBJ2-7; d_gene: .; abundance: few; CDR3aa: CSARAELGGYEQYF; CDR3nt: TGCAGTGCTAGAGCAGAGCTAGGGGGCTACGAGCAGTACTTC
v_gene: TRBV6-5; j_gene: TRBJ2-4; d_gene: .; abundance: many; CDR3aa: CASSYWTDDKNIQYF; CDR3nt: TGTGCCAGCAGTTACTGGACAGACGACAAAAACATTCAGTACTTC
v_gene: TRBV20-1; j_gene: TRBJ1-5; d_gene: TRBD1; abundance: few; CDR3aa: CSAHRGLSNQPQHF; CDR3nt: TGCAGTGCTCACAGGGGGCTGAGCAATCAGCCCCAGCATTTT